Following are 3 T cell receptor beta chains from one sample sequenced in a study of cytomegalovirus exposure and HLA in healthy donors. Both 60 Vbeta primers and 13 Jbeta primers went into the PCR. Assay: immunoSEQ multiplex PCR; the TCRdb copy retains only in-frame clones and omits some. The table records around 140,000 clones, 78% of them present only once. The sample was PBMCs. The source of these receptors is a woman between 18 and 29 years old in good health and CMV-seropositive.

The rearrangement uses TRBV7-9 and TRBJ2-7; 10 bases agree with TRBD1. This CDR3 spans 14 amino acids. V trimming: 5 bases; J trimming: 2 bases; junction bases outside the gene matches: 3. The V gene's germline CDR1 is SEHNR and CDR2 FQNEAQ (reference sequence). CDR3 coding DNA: TGTGCCAGCAGCATCGGACAGGGGGCCTACGAGCAGTACTTC. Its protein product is CASSIGQGAYEQYF.

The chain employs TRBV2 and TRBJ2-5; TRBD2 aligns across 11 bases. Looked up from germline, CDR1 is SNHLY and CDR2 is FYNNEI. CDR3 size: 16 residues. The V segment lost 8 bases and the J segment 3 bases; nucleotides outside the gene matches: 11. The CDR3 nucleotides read TGTGCCAGCCCTACTAGCGGGGGATATCGAAAAGAGACCCAGTACTTC. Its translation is CASPTSGGYRKETQYF. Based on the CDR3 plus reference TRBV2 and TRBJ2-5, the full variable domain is EPEVTQTPSHQVTQMGQEVILRCVPISNHLYFYWYRQILGQKVEFLVSFYNNEISEKSEIFDDQFSVERPDGSNFTLKIRSTKLEDSAMYFCASPTSGGYRKETQYFGPGTRLLVL.

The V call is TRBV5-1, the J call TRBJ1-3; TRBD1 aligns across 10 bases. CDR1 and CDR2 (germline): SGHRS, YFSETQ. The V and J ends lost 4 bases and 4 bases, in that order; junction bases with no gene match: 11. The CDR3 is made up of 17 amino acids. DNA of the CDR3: TGCGCCAGCAGCCCTCTACCCGGGACAGGGGAAGGAAACACCATATATTTT. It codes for CASSPLPGTGEGNTIYF.